Listed below are T cell receptor beta chains from one sample, sequenced in a study of OX40 agonist ivuxolimab in advanced cancers. Only in-frame clones appear in the TCRdb table, and some are missing; sequencing was by immunoSEQ multiplex PCR. The sample shows more than 45,000 clones, 70% to 85% of them seen only once. This sample comprised CD4+ or CD8+ T cells sorted from blood, obtained in a trial of the OX40 agonist ivuxolimab. The receptors were gathered from an adult with an advanced solid tumor such as melanoma, head and neck, liver or kidney cancer. Both conserved end residues are part of each CDR3. The order of the fields is D gene, J gene, V gene, clone size, CDR3 DNA, CDR3 protein. D genes are given only for firm matches. Size values are once, few and many counts, or a class for expanded clones, and some rows have none.

>.|TRBJ1-2|TRBV11-2|.
TGTGCCAGCAGCTTAGAGGCTACCCCGAACTATGGCTACACCTTC
CASSLEATPNYGYTF
>.|TRBJ2-1|TRBV11-2|once
TGTGCCAGCAGCTTAACTAGTGGGGTGGGGAATGAGCAGTTCTTC
CASSLTSGVGNEQFF
>.|TRBJ1-5|TRBV6-6|.
TGTGCCAGCAGTTACACCGGGGGCCGCAATCAGCCCCAGCATTTT
CASSYTGGRNQPQHF
>.|TRBJ2-5|TRBV20-1|.
TGCAGTGCATTCCCCAGGGTGTCCCAGTACTTC
CSAFPRVSQYF
>TRBD2|TRBJ2-1|TRBV13|once
TGTGCCAGCACCCACGTGTCCGAATGGGGGGGGAGCAATGAGCAGTTCTTC
CASTHVSEWGGSNEQFF
>TRBD1|TRBJ2-3|TRBV18|.
TGTGCCAGCTCACTAGGACAGGGTAGGACAGATACGCAGTATTTT
CASSLGQGRTDTQYF
>.|TRBJ1-2|TRBV6-5|.
TGTGCCAGCAGTATAGAGAGGGGGTTGGGTGGCTACACCTTC
CASSIERGLGGYTF
>TRBD2|TRBJ2-1|TRBV7-3|.
TGTGCCAGCAGGTGGACTAGCGGCTCCTACAATGAGCAGTTCTTC
CASRWTSGSYNEQFF
>.|TRBJ1-4|TRBV7-9|.
TGTGCCAGCAGCTGGGGTCAGCAGAATGAAAAACTGTTTTTT
CASSWGQQNEKLFF
>TRBD2|TRBJ2-3|TRBV9|few
TGTGCCAGCAGCGATCTAGCGGGAGGACCCGATACGCAGTATTTT
CASSDLAGGPDTQYF